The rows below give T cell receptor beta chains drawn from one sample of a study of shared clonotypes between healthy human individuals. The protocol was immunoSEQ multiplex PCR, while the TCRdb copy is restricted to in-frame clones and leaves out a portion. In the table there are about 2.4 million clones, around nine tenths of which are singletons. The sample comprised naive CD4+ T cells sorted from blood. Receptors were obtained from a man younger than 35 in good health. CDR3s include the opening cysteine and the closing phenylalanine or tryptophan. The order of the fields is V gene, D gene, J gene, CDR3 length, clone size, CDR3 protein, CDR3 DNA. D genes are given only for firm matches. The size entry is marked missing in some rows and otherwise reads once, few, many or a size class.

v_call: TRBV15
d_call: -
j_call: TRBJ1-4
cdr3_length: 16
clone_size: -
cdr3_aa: CATSRDRAAASEKLFF
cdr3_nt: TGTGCCACCAGCAGAGACCGCGCGGCAGCGTCTGAAAAACTGTTTTTT

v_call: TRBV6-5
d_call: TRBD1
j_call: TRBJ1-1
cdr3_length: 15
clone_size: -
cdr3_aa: CASSYSRQGNTDAFF
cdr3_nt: TGTGCCAGCAGTTACTCCCGACAGGGGAACACTGATGCTTTCTTT

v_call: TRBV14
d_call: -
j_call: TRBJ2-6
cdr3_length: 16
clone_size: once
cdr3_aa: CASSRPGFSGANVLTF
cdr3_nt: TGTGCCAGCAGCCGACCAGGGTTTTCTGGGGCCAACGTCCTGACTTTC

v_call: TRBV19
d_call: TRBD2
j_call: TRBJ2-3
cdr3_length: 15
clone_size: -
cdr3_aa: CASSRREGLGNTQYF
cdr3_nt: TGTGCCAGTAGTAGGCGGGAGGGCCTCGGGAATACGCAGTATTTT

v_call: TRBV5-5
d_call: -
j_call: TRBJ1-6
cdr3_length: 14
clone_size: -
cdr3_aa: CASSVSDRSSPLHF
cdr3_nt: TGTGCCAGCAGCGTATCGGACCGGTCTTCACCCCTCCACTTT

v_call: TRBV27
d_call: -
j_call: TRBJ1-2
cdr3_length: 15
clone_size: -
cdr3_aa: CASSPEDGRMDGYTF
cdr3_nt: TGTGCCAGCAGTCCCGAGGACGGCCGGATGGATGGCTACACCTTC

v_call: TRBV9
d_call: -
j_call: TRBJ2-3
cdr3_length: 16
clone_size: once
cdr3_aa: CASRIGWRTPRDTQYF
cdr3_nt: TGTGCCAGCAGGATTGGGTGGCGGACCCCTCGAGATACGCAGTATTTT

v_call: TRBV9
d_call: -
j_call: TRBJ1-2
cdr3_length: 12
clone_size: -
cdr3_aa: CASSVGGSGYTF
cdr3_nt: TGTGCCAGCAGCGTAGGCGGGAGCGGCTACACCTTC

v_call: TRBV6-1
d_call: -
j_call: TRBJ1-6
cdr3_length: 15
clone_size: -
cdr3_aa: CASWEQSERNSPLHF
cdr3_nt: TGTGCCAGCTGGGAACAGAGCGAGCGAAATTCACCCCTCCACTTT

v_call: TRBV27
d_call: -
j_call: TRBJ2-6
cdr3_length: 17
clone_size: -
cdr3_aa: CASSSGTASSGANVLTF
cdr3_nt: TGTGCCAGCAGTTCCGGGACGGCGAGCTCTGGGGCCAACGTCCTGACTTTC

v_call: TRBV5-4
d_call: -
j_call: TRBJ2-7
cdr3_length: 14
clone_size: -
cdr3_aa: CASSLGDPAYEQYF
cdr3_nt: TGTGCCAGCAGTCTCGGGGACCCAGCGTACGAGCAGTACTTC

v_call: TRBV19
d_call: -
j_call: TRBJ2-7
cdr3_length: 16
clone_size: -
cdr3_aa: CASQPRGLYYTYEQYF
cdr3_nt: TGTGCCAGCCAGCCCAGGGGTCTTTACTATACCTACGAGCAGTACTTC

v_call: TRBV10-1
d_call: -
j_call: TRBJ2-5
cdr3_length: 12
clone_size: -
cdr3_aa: CASSDPQETQYF
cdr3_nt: TGCGCCAGCAGTGACCCTCAAGAGACCCAGTACTTC

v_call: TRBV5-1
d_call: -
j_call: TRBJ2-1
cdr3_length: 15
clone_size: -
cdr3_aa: CASSFQGEGYNEQFF
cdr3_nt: TGCGCCAGCAGCTTCCAGGGGGAGGGGTACAATGAGCAGTTCTTC

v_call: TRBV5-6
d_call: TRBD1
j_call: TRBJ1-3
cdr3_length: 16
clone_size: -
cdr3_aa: CASSIPRGADGNTIYF
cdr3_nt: TGTGCCAGCAGCATACCCAGGGGGGCCGATGGAAACACCATATATTTT

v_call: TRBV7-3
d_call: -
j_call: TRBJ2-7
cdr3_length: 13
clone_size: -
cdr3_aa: CASSSGLTYEQYF
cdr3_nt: TGTGCCAGCAGCTCGGGTCTTACCTACGAGCAGTACTTC

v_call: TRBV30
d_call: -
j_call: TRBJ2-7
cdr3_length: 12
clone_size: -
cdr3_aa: CAWSHASGEQYF
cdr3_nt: TGTGCCTGGAGCCATGCCAGCGGGGAGCAGTACTTC

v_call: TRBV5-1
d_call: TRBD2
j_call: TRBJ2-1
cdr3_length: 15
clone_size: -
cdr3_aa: CASSLGLAGGYEQFF
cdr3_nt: TGCGCCAGCAGCTTGGGACTAGCGGGAGGGTATGAGCAGTTCTTC

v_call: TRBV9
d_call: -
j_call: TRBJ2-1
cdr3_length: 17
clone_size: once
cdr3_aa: CASSVGIGAGVNNEQFF
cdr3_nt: TGTGCCAGCAGCGTAGGGATCGGGGCAGGGGTAAACAATGAGCAGTTCTTC

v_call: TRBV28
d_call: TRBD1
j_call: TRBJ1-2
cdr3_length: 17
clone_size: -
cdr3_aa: CASSFEGADGWSYGYTF
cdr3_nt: TGTGCCAGCAGTTTCGAGGGGGCGGATGGATGGTCATATGGCTACACCTTC

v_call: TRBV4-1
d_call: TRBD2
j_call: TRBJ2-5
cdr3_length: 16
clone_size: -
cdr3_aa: CASSQLGLAGKETQYF
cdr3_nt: TGCGCCAGCAGCCAATTGGGACTAGCGGGAAAAGAGACCCAGTACTTC

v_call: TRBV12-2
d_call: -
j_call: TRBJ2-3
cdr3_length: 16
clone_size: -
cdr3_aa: CASRLGLRTYKDTQYF
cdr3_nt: TGTGCAAGTCGCTTGGGTTTGAGGACTTACAAGGATACGCAGTATTTT

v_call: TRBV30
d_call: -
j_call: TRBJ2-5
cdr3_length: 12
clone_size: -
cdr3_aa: CAWSVSEETQYF
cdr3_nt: TGTGCCTGGAGTGTATCGGAAGAGACCCAGTACTTC

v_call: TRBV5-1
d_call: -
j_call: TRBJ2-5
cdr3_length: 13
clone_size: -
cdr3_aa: CASASRIQETQYF
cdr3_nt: TGCGCCAGCGCCTCTAGAATCCAAGAGACCCAGTACTTC

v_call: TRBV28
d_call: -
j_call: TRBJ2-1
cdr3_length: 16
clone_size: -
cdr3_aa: CASSEQGRSSYNEQFF
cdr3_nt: TGTGCCAGCAGTGAACAGGGTCGGAGCTCCTACAATGAGCAGTTCTTC

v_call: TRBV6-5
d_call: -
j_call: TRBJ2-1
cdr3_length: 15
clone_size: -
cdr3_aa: CASSTDHHSYNEQFF
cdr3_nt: TGTGCCAGCAGTACCGACCACCACTCCTACAATGAGCAGTTCTTC

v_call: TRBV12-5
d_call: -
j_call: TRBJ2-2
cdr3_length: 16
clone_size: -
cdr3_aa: CASGPNYPGNTGELFF
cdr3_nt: TGTGCTAGTGGGCCCAACTACCCAGGGAACACCGGGGAGCTGTTTTTT

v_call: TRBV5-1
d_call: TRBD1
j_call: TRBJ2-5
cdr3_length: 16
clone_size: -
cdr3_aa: CASSRGWTGGEETQYF
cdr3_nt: TGCGCCAGCAGCCGGGGCTGGACAGGGGGCGAGGAGACCCAGTACTTC

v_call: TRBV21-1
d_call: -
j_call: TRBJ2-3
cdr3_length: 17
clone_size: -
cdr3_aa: CASSSRPTGTDPDTQYF
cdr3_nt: TGTGCCAGCAGCTCTCGACCCACCGGGACCGACCCAGATACGCAGTATTTT

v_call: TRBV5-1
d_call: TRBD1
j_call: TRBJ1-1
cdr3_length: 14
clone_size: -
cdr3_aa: CASSGGGAGTEAFF
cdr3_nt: TGCGCCAGCAGCGGAGGGGGCGCGGGGACTGAAGCTTTCTTT

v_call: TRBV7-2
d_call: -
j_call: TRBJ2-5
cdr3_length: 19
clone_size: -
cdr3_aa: CASSPALASSSRYQETQYF
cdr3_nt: TGTGCCAGCAGCCCAGCGTTGGCTAGCAGCAGTCGGTACCAAGAGACCCAGTACTTC

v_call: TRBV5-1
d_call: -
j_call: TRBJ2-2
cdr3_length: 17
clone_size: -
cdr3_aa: CASSFFAGALNTGELFF
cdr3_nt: TGCGCCAGCAGCTTTTTCGCAGGGGCCCTGAACACCGGGGAGCTGTTTTTT

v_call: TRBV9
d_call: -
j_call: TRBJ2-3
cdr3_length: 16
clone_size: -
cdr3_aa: CASSVAERATTDTQYF
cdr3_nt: TGTGCCAGCAGCGTAGCGGAGCGGGCTACCACAGATACGCAGTATTTT

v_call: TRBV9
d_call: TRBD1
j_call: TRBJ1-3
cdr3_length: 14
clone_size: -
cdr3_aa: CASSGQGTGNTIYF
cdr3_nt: TGTGCCAGCAGCGGACAGGGAACTGGAAACACCATATATTTT

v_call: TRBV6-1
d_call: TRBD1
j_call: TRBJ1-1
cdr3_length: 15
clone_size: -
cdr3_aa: CASTLLDRTNTEAFF
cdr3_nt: TGTGCCAGCACCCTCCTGGACAGGACGAACACTGAAGCTTTCTTT

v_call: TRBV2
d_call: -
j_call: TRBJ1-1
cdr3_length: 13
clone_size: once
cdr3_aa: CASSGGGLTEAFF
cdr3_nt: TGTGCCAGCAGTGGCGGGGGTCTTACTGAAGCTTTCTTT

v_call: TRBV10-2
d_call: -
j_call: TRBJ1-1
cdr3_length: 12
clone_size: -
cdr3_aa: CASSSGNLEAFF
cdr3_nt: TGCGCCAGCAGTTCCGGGAACCTTGAAGCTTTCTTT

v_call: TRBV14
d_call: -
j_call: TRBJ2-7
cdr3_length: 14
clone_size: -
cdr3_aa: CASSPTGKTYEQYF
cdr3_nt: TGTGCCAGCAGCCCGACCGGGAAAACCTACGAGCAGTACTTC

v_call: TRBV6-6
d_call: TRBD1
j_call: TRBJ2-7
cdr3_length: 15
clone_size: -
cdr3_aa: CASSYPGTGVYEQYF
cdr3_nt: TGTGCCAGCAGTTACCCCGGGACAGGGGTCTACGAGCAGTACTTC

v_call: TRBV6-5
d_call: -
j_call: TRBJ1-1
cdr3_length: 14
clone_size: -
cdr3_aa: CATRHEGSNTEAFF
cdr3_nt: TGTGCCACCCGTCATGAGGGGAGTAACACTGAAGCTTTCTTT

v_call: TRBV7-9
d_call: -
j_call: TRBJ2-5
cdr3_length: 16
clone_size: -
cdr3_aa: CASSLGRTRIQETQYF
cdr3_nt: TGTGCCAGCAGCTTAGGCCGGACGAGGATCCAAGAGACCCAGTACTTC

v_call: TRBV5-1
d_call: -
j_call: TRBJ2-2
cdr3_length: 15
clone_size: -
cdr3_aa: CASSLLEGKTGELFF
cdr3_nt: TGCGCCAGCAGCTTGTTGGAAGGGAAAACCGGGGAGCTGTTTTTT

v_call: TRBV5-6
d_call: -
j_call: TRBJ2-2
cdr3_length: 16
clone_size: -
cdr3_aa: CASSRRGQGNTGELFF
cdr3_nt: TGTGCCAGCAGCCGCCGTGGGCAGGGGAACACCGGGGAGCTGTTTTTT

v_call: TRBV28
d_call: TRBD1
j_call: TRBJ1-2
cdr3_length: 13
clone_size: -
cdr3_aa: CASSLNRGSGYTF
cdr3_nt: TGTGCCAGCAGTCTGAACAGGGGTTCGGGCTACACCTTC

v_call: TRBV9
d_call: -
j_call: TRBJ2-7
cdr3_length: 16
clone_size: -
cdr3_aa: CASSVGGSTSSYEQYF
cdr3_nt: TGTGCCAGCAGCGTAGGTGGATCGACGAGCTCCTACGAGCAGTACTTC